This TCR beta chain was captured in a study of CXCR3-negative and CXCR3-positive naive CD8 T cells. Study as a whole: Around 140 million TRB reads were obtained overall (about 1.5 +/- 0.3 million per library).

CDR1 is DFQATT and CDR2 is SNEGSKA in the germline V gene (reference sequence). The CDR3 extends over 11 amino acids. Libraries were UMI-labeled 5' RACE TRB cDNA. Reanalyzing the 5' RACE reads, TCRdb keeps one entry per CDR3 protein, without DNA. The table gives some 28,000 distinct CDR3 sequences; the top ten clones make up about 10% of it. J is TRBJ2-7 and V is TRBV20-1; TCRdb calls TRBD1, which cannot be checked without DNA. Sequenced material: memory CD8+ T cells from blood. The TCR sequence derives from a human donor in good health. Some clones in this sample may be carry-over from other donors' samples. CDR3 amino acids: CSVSRGGEQYF.